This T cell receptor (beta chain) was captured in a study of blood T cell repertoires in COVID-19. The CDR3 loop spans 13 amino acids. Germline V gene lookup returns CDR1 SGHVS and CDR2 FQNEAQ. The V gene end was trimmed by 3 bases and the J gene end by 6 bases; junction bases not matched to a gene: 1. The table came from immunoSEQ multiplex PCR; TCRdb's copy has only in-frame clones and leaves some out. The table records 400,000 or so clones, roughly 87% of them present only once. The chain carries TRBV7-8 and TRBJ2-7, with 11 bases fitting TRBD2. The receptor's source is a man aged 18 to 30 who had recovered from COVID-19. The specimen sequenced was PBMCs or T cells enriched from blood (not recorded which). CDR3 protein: CASSFSGGAEQYF. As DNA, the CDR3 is TGTGCCAGCAGCTTTAGCGGGGGGGCCGAGCAGTACTTC.